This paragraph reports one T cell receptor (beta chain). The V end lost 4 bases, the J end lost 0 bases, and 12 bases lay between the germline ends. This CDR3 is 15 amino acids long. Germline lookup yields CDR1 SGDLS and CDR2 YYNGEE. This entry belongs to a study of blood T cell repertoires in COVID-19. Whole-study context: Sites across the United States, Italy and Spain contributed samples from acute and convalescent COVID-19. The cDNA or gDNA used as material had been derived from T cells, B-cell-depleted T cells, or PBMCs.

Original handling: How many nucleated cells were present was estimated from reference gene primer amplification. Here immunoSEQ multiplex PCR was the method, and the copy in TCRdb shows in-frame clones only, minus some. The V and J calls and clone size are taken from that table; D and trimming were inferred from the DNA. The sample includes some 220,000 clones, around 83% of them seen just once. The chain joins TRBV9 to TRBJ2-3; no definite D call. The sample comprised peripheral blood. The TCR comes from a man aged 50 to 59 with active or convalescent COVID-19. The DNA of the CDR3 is TGTGCCAGCAGCCCCCGTCACTCTAGCACAGATACGCAGTATTTT. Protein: CASSPRHSSTDTQYF.